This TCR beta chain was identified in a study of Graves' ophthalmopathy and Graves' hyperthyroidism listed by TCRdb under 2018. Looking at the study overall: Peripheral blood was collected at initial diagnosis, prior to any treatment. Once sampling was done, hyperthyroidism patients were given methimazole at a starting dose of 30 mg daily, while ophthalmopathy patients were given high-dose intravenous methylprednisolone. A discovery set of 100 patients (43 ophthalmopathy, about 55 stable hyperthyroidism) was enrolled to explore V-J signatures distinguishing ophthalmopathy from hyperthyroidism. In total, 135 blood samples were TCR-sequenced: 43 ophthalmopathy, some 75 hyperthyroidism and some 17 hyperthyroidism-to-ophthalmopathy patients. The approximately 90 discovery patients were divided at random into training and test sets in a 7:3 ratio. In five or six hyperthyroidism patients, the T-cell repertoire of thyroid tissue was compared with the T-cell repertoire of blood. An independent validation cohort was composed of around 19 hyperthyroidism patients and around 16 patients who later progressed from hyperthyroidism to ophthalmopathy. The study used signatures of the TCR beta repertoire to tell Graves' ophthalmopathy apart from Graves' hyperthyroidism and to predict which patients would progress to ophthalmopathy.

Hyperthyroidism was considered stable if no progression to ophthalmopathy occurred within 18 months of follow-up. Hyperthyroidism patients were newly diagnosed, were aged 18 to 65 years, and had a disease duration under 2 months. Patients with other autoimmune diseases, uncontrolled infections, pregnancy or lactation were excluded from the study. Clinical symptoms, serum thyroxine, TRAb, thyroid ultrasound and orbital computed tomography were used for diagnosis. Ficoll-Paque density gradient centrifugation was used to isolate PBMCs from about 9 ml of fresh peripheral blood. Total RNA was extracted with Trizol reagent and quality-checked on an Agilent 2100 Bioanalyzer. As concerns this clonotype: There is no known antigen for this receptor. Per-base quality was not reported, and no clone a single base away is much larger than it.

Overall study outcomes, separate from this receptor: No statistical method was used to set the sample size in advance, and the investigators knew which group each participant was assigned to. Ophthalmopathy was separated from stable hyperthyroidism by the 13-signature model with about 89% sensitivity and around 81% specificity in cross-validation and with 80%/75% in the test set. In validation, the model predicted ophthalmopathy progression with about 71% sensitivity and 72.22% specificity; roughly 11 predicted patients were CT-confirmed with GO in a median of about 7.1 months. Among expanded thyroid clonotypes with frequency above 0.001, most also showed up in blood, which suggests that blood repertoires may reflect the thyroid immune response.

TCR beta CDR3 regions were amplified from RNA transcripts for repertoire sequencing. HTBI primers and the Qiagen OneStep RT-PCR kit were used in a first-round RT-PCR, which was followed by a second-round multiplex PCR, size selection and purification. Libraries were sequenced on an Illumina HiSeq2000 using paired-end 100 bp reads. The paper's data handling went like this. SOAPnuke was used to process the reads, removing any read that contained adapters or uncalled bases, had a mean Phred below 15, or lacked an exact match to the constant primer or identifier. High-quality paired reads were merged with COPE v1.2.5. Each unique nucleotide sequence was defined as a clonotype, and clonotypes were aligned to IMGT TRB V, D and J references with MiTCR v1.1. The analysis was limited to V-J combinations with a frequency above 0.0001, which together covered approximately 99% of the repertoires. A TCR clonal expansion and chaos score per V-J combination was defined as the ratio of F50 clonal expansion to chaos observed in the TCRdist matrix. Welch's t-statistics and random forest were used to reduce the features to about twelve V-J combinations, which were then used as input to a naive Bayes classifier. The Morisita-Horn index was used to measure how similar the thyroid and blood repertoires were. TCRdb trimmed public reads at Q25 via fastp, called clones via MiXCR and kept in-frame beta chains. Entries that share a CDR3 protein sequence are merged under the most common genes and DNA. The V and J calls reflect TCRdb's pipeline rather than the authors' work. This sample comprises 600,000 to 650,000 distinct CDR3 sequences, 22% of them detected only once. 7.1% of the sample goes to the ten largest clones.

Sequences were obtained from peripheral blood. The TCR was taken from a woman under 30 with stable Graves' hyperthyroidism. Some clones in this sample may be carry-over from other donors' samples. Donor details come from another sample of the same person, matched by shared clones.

Read as DNA, the sequence is TGTGCCAGCAGTCGTGGGGCCAACGTCCTGACTTTC. It translates as CASSRGANVLTF. Rearrangement joined TRBV28 to TRBJ2-6; confidence is insufficient to name the D gene. The junction carries 2 bases between V and J, which are trimmed by 5 bases and 3 bases respectively. From its cysteine to its phenylalanine, the CDR3 spans 12 amino acids. The entry retains the CDR3 DNA only, 36 bases that are in frame from base 1. Per the germline V gene, MDHEN is the CDR1 and SYDVKM is the CDR2.